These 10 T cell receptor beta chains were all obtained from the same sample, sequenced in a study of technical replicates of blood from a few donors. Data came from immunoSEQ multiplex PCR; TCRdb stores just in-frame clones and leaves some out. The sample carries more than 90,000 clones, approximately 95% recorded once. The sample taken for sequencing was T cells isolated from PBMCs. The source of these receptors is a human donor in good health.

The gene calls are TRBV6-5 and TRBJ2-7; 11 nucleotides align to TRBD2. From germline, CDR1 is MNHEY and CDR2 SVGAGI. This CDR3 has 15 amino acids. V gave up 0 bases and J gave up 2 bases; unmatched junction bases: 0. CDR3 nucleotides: TGTGCCAGCAGTTACTCTAGCGGGGGGGCCTACGAGCAGTACTTC. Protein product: CASSYSSGGAYEQYF.

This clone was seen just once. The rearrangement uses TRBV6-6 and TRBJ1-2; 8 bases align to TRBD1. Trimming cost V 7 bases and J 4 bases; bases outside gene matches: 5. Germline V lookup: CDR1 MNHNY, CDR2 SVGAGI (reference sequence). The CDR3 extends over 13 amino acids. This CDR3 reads CASTHGQGYGYTF. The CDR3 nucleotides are TGTGCCAGCACCCACGGACAGGGCTATGGCTACACCTTC.

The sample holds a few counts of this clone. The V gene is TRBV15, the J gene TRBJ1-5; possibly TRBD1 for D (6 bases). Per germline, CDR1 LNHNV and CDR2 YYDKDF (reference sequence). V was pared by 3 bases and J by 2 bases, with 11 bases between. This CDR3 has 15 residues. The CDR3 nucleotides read TGTGCCACCAGCAGGACAGGCTGGGGCAATCAGCCCCAGCATTTT. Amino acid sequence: CATSRTGWGNQPQHF.

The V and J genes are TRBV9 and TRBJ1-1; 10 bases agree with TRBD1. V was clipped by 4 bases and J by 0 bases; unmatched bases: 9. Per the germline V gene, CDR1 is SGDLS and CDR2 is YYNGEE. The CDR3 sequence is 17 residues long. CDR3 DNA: TGTGCCAGCAGCAGGACCGGGACAGGGGTCATGAACACTGAAGCTTTCTTT. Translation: CASSRTGTGVMNTEAFF.

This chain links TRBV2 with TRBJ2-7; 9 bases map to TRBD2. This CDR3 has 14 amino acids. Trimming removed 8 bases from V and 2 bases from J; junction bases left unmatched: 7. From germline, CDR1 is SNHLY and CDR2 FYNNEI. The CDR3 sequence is CASVPREGAYEQYF. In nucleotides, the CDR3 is TGTGCCAGCGTTCCGCGGGAGGGCGCCTACGAGCAGTACTTC. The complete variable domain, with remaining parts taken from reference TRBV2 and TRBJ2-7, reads EPEVTQTPSHQVTQMGQEVILRCVPISNHLYFYWYRQILGQKVEFLVSFYNNEISEKSEIFDDQFSVERPDGSNFTLKIRSTKLEDSAMYFCASVPREGAYEQYFGPGTRLTVT.

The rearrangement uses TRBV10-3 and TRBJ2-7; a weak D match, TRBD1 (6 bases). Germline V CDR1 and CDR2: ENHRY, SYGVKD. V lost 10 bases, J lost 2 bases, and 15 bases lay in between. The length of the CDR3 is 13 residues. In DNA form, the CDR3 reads TGTGCCACCGGGGCAGGGGTAACCTACGAGCAGTACTTC. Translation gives CATGAGVTYEQYF.

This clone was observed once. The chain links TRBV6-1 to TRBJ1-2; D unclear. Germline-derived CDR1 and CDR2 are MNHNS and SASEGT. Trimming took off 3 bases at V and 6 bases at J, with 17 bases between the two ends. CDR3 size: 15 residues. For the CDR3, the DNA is TGTGCCAGCAGTGATGGGTGGCAGGTCTTCGATGGCTACACCTTC. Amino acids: CASSDGWQVFDGYTF.

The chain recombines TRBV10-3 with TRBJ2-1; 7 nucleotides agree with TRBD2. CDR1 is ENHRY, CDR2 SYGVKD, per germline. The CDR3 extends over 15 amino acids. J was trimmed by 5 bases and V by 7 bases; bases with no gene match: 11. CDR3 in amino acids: CAITLGGLADNEQFF. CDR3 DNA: TGTGCCATCACTCTAGGAGGGCTAGCGGACAATGAGCAGTTCTTC.

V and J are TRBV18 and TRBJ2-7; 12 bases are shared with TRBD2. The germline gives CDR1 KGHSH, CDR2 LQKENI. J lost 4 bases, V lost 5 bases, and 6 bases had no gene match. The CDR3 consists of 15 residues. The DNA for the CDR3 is TGTGCCAGCTCATCTCCCGGGACTAGCGGGTACGAGCAGTACTTC. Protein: CASSSPGTSGYEQYF.

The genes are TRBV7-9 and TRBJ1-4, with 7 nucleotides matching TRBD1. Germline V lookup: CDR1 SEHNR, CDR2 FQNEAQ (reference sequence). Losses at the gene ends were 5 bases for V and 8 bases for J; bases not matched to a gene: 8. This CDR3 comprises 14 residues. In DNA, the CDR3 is TGTGCCAGCAGCAACACAGGGGTGGAAGAAAAACTGTTTTTT. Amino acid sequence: CASSNTGVEEKLFF. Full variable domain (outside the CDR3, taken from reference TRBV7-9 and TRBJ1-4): DTGVSQNPRHKITKRGQNVTFRCDPISEHNRLYWYRQTLGQGPEFLTYFQNEAQLEKSRLLSDRFSAERPKGSFSTLEIQRTEQGDSAMYLCASSNTGVEEKLFFGSGTQLSVL.